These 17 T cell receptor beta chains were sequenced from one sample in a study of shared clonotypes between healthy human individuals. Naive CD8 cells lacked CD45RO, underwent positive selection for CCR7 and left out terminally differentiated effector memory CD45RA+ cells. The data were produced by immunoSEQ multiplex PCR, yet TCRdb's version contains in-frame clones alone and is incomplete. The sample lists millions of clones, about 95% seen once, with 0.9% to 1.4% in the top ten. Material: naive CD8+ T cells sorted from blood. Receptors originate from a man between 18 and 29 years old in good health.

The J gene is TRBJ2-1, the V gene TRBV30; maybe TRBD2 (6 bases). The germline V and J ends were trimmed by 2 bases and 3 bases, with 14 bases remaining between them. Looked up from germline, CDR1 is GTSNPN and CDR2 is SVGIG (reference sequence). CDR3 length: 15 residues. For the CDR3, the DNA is TGTGCCTGGAGTATATCGAGCGGGTTCTACAATGAGCAGTTCTTC. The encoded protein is CAWSISSGFYNEQFF.

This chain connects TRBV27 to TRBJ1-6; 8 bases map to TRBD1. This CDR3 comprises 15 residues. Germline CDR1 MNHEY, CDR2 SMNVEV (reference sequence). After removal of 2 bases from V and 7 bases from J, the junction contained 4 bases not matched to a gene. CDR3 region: CASSLEGQVNSPLHF. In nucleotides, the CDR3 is TGTGCCAGCAGTTTAGAGGGACAGGTCAATTCACCCCTCCACTTT.

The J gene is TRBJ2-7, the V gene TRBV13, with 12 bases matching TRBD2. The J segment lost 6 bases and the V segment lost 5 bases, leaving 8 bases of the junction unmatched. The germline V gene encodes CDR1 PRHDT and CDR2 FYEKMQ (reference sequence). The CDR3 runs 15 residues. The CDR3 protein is CASSPPSGGAGEQYF. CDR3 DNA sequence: TGTGCCAGCAGCCCACCTAGCGGGGGGGCCGGCGAGCAGTACTTC.

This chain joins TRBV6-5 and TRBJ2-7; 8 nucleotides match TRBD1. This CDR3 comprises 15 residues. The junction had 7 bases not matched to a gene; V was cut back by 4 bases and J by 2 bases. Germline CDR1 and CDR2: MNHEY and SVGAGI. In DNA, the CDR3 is TGTGCCAGCAGTTCGGACAGGGATCTAGCCTACGAGCAGTACTTC. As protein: CASSSDRDLAYEQYF.

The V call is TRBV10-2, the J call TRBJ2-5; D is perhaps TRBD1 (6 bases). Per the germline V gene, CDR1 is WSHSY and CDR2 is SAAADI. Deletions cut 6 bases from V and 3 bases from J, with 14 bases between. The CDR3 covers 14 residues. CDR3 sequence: CASSQGHDEETQYF. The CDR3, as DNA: TGCGCCAGCAGCCAGGGACACGATGAAGAGACCCAGTACTTC.

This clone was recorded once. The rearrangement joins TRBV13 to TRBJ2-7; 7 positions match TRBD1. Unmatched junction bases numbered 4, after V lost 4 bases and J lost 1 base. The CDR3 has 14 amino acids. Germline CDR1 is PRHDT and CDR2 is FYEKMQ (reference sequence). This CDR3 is CASSSRQGSYEQYF. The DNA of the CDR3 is TGTGCCAGCAGCTCGCGACAGGGATCCTACGAGCAGTACTTC.

CDR3 amino acids: CASSYMGLEETQYF. The DNA for the CDR3 is TGTGCCAGCAGTTACATGGGACTAGAAGAGACCCAGTACTTC. The gene calls are TRBV6-5 and TRBJ2-5; 8 bases are a match to TRBD2. Germline values: CDR1 MNHEY, CDR2 SVGAGI. This CDR3 contains 14 residues. V shed 2 bases, J shed 3 bases, and the junction held 2 bases outside the gene matches.

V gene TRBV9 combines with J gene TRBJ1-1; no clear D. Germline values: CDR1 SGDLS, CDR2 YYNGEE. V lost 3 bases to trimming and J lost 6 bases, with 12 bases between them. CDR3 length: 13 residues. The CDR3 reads CASSADIGPEAFF. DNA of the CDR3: TGTGCCAGCAGCGCAGACATAGGTCCTGAAGCTTTCTTT. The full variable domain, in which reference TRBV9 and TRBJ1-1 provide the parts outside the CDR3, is DSGVTQTPKHLITATGQRVTLRCSPRSGDLSVYWYQQSLDQGLQFLIQYYNGEERAKGNILERFSAQQFPDLHSELNLSSLELGDSALYFCASSADIGPEAFFGQGTRLTVV.

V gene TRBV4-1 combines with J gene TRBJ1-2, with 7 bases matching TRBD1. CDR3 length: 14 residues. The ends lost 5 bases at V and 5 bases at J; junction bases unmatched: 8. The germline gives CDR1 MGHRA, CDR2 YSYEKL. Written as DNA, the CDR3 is TGCGCCAGCAGCAAGATTGACAGGGAGTATGGCTACACCTTC. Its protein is CASSKIDREYGYTF.

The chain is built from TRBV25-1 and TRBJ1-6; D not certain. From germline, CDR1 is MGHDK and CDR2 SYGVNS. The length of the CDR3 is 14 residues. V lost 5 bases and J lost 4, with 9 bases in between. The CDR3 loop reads CASSPDHYNSPLHF. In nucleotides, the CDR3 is TGTGCCAGCAGTCCCGACCATTATAATTCACCCCTCCACTTT. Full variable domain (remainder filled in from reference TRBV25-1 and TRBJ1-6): EADIYQTPRYLVIGTGKKITLECSQTMGHDKMYWYQQDPGMELHLIHYSYGVNSTEKGDLSSESTVSRIRTEHFPLTLESARPSHTSQYLCASSPDHYNSPLHFGNGTRLTVT.

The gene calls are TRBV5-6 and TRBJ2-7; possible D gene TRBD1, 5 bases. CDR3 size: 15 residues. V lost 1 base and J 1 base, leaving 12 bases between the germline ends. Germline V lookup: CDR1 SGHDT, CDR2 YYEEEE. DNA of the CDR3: TGTGCCAGCAGCTTGTGGGGCAGCCCATCCTACGAGCAGTACTTC. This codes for CASSLWGSPSYEQYF. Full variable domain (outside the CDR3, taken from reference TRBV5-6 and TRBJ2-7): DAGVTQSPTHLIKTRGQQVTLRCSPKSGHDTVSWYQQALGQGPQFIFQYYEEEERQRGNFPDRFSGHQFPNYSSELNVNALLLGDSALYLCASSLWGSPSYEQYFGPGTRLTVT.

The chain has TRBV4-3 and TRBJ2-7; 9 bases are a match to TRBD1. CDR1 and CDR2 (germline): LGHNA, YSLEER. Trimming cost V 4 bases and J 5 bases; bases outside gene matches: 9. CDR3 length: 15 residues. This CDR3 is CASSLRDRVDDEQYF. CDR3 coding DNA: TGCGCCAGCAGCCTACGGGACAGGGTCGATGACGAGCAGTACTTC.

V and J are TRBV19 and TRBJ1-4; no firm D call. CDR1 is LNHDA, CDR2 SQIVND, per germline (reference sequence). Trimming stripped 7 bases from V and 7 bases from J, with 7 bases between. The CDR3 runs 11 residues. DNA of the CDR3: TGTGCCAGTACTACAAGTGAAAAACTGTTTTTT. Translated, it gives CASTTSEKLFF. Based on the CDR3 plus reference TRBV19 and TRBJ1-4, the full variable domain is DGGITQSPKYLFRKEGQNVTLSCEQNLNHDAMYWYRQDPGQGLRLIYYSQIVNDFQKGDIAEGYSVSREKKESFPLTVTSAQKNPTAFYLCASTTSEKLFFGSGTQLSVL.

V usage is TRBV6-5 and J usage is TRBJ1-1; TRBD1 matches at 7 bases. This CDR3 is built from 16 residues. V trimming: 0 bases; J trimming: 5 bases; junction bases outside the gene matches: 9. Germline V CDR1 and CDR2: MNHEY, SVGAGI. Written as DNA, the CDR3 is TGTGCCAGCAGTTACTCGAAGTTCGCAGGGGGGACTGAAGCTTTCTTT. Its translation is CASSYSKFAGGTEAFF.

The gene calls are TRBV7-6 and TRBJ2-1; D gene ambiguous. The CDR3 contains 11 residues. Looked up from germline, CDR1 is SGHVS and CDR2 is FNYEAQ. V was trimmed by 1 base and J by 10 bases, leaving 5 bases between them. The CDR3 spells CASSLGIEQFF. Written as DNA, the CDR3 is TGTGCCAGCAGCTTAGGTATAGAGCAGTTCTTC.

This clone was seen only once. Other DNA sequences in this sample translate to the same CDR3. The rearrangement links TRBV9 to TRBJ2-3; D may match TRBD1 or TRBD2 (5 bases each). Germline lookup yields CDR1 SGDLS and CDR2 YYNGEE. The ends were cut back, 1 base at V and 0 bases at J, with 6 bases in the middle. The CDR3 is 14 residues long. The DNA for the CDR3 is TGTGCCAGCAGCGTATGGGACAGCACAGATACGCAGTATTTT. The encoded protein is CASSVWDSTDTQYF.

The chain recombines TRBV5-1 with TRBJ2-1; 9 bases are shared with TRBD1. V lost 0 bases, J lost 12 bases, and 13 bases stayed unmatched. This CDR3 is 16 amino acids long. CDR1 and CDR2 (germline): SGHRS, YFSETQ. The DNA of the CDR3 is TGCGCCAGCAGCTTGGCCGGGACAGGGCTCGTGGCGGGGCAGTTCTTC. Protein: CASSLAGTGLVAGQFF.